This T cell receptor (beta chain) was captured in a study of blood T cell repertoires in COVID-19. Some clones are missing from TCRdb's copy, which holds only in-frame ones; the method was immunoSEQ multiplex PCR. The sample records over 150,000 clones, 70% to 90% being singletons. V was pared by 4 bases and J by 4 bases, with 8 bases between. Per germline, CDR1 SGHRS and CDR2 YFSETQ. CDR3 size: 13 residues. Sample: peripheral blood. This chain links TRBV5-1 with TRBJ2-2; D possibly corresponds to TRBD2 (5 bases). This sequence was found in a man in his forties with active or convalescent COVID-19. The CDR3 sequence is CASSIGITGELFF. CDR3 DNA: TGCGCCAGCAGCATCGGGATCACCGGGGAGCTGTTTTTT.